A single sample gave rise to the 26 T cell receptor beta chains below, sequenced in a study of PD-1 blockade in classical Hodgkin lymphoma. Using immunoSEQ multiplex PCR, the repertoire was profiled, and TCRdb retains in-frame clones only, with some absent. Of over 25,000 clones listed, around four fifths are singletons. With no exception, relapse followed autologous stem cell transplantation in all patients, and brentuximab vedotin exposure varied. Specimen: peripheral blood mononuclear cells (PBMCs), collected before the second cycle of nivolumab. These TCRs come from a human donor with classical Hodgkin lymphoma.

V is TRBV7-2 and J is TRBJ2-1; D gene ambiguous. Trimming cost V 4 bases and J 3 bases, with 1 base left between them. In germline, CDR1 is SGHTA, CDR2 FQGNSA. This CDR3 comprises 11 residues. CDR3 in amino acids: CASSYYNEQFF. CDR3 DNA: TGTGCCAGCAGCTACTACAATGAGCAGTTCTTC.

The genes are TRBV6-1 and TRBJ2-1; 13 bases are a match to TRBD2. CDR1 is MNHNS and CDR2 is SASEGT in the germline V gene. The CDR3 covers 15 residues. With 3 bases clipped from V and 9 bases from J, the junction kept 5 bases outside the gene matches. This chain's CDR3 is CASSDVLAGGVEQFF. CDR3 DNA: TGTGCCAGCAGTGATGTACTAGCGGGGGGGGTTGAGCAGTTCTTC.

The chain combines TRBV4-3 with TRBJ1-5; D might be TRBD1 (6 bases). The CDR3 contains 20 residues. Germline lookup yields CDR1 LGHNA and CDR2 YSLEER. V was clipped by 0 bases and J by 2 bases, with 23 bases between them. The CDR3, as DNA: TGCGCCAGCAGCCAAGAAGTTGTCGGAAGGGGGGGGTTCGGCAATCAGCCCCAGCATTTT. Translating it yields CASSQEVVGRGGFGNQPQHF.

The rearrangement uses TRBV5-6 and TRBJ2-7; D is possibly TRBD1 (5 bases). Trimming took off 4 bases at V and 3 bases at J, with 20 bases between the two ends. From germline, CDR1 is SGHDT and CDR2 YYEEEE. The CDR3 is 16 amino acids. The CDR3 bases are TGTGCCAGCAGCCTCAGGGCAGGGTTCACGAGCTACGAGCAGTACTTC. This gives the protein CASSLRAGFTSYEQYF.

V gene TRBV11-2 combines with J gene TRBJ2-7; perhaps TRBD2 as D (7 bases). CDR1 and CDR2 (germline): SGHAT, FQNNGV. Deletions cut 0 bases from V and 4 bases from J, with 16 bases between. This CDR3 is built from 16 residues. For the CDR3, the DNA is TGTGCCAGCAGCTTAGAGATCGCGGGGGCGGCGTACGAGCAGTACTTC. Encoded protein: CASSLEIAGAAYEQYF.

The J gene is TRBJ1-1, the V gene TRBV19; no clear D gene. V was trimmed by 2 bases and J by 8 bases, leaving 9 bases between them. The germline V gene encodes CDR1 LNHDA and CDR2 SQIVND (reference sequence). This CDR3 comprises 12 residues. The CDR3 DNA sequence: TGTGCCAGTAGTATATCCCGTAGCGAAGCTTTCTTT. Translation gives CASSISRSEAFF.

This chain joins TRBV7-2 and TRBJ1-6; D is uncertain. V was trimmed by 3 bases and J by 10 bases, leaving 7 bases between them. The CDR3 contains 12 residues. CDR1 and CDR2 from the germline V gene are SGHTA and FQGNSA. CDR3 bases: TGTGCCAGCAGCTTTGGAGGGTCACCCCTCCACTTT. It encodes CASSFGGSPLHF.

The chain employs TRBV7-9 and TRBJ2-2; 14 nucleotides agree with TRBD2. V was clipped by 2 bases and J by 6 bases; unmatched bases: 2. Germline loops: CDR1 SEHNR, CDR2 FQNEAQ (reference sequence). The CDR3 has 16 residues. The CDR3 DNA sequence: TGTGCCAGCAGCTTACGACTAGCGGGGGGGCCCGGGGAGCTGTTTTTT. The encoded protein is CASSLRLAGGPGELFF. Together with reference TRBV7-9 and TRBJ2-2, the CDR3 gives the full variable domain: DTGVSQNPRHKITKRGQNVTFRCDPISEHNRLYWYRQTLGQGPEFLTYFQNEAQLEKSRLLSDRFSAERPKGSFSTLEIQRTEQGDSAMYLCASSLRLAGGPGELFFGEGSRLTVL.

J is TRBJ2-1 and V is TRBV5-8; TRBD1 might be the D (6 bases). The germline V and J ends were trimmed by 4 bases and 10 bases, with 18 bases remaining between them. This CDR3 comprises 14 residues. Germline values: CDR1 SGHTS, CDR2 YDEGEE. This CDR3 reads CASSQALYRDEQFF. The CDR3 coding sequence is TGTGCCAGCAGCCAAGCACTCTACAGGGACGAGCAGTTCTTC. Full variable domain (remainder filled in from reference TRBV5-8 and TRBJ2-1): EAGVTQSPTHLIKTRGQQATLRCSPISGHTSVYWYQQALGLGLQFLLWYDEGEERNRGNFPPRFSGRQFPNYSSELNVNALELEDSALYLCASSQALYRDEQFFGPGTRLTVL.

V usage is TRBV11-3 and J usage is TRBJ2-5, with TRBD2 matching over 8 bases. Trimming at V came to 2 bases and at J to 5 bases, leaving 1 base not matched to a gene. CDR3 length: 13 amino acids. Germline lookup yields CDR1 SGHNT and CDR2 YENEEA. The CDR3 reads CASSLSGGETQYF. The CDR3 DNA follows: TGTGCCAGCAGCTTATCGGGGGGGGAGACCCAGTACTTC.

This chain connects TRBV27 to TRBJ2-5; D is tentatively TRBD1 or TRBD2 (5 bases each). The V gene lost 8 bases and the J gene lost 1 base, with 14 bases spanning the gap. The CDR3 extends over 14 amino acids. Germline assignment: CDR1 MNHEY and CDR2 SMNVEV (reference sequence). CDR3 amino acids: CASGRDHLQETQYF. CDR3 nucleotides: TGTGCCAGCGGACGGGACCACCTCCAAGAGACCCAGTACTTC.

The chain couples TRBV6-4 to TRBJ2-7; D is perhaps TRBD1 (5 bases). This CDR3 contains 14 residues. V shed 3 bases and J shed 6 bases, with 15 bases lying between them. Germline CDR1 and CDR2: MRHNA and SNTAGT. CDR3 sequence reads: CASSESQGAVEQYF. CDR3 coding DNA: TGTGCCAGCAGTGAAAGCCAGGGCGCGGTCGAGCAGTACTTC.

This sequence joins TRBV27 and TRBJ2-7; D perhaps matches TRBD1 (5 bases). Between the trimmed V and J ends, which lost 5 bases and 6 bases, there was a span of 20 bases. Germline lookup yields CDR1 MNHEY and CDR2 SMNVEV (reference sequence). This CDR3 region has 15 residues. In nucleotides, the CDR3 is TGTGCCAGCAGTCCAGGGTTCAGTAAACATTTCGAGCAGTACTTC. This sequence encodes CASSPGFSKHFEQYF.

The count of this clone is one. The chain couples TRBV9 to TRBJ2-3; D call uncertain. There are 13 residues in the CDR3. Trimming removed 3 bases from V and 2 bases from J, with 7 bases in between. Germline V gives CDR1 SGDLS, CDR2 YYNGEE. The DNA of the CDR3 is TGTGCCAGCAGCGCAATAGTCACAGATACGCAGTATTTT. As protein: CASSAIVTDTQYF.

The chain recombines TRBV19 with TRBJ1-1, with D tentatively TRBD1 (5 bases). In germline, CDR1 is LNHDA, CDR2 SQIVND (reference sequence). The CDR3 covers 13 residues. Trimming removed 5 bases at V and 8 bases at J, with 15 bases between. In DNA, the CDR3 is TGTGCCAGTAGTCCAGGCCAGAGACAGGAAGCTTTCTTT. It yields the protein CASSPGQRQEAFF.

The gene calls are TRBV28 and TRBJ2-7, with D uncertain. The CDR3 has 13 residues. Germline V gene lookup returns CDR1 MDHEN and CDR2 SYDVKM. Trimming took off 10 bases at V and 0 bases at J, with 13 bases between the two ends. CDR3 DNA: TGTGCCACCGGACCGGGTAGCTCCTACGAGCAGTACTTC. Residues: CATGPGSSYEQYF. The whole variable domain, filled in from reference TRBV28 and TRBJ2-7, reads DVKVTQSSRYLVKRTGEKVFLECVQDMDHENMFWYRQDPGLGLRLIYFSYDVKMKEKGDIPEGYSVSREKKERFSLILESASTNQTSMYLCATGPGSSYEQYFGPGTRLTVT.

This clone was observed a few times. The CDR3 reads CASSPPTGQGKAFF. CDR3 bases: TGTGCCAGCAGTCCCCCCACGGGACAGGGGAAAGCTTTCTTT. The rearrangement joins TRBV6-6 to TRBJ1-1, with 10 bases that match TRBD1. Germline V CDR1 and CDR2: MNHNY, SVGAGI (reference sequence). V dropped 5 bases and J dropped 9; count of bases not matched to a gene: 9. This CDR3 has 14 amino acids.

The chain is built from TRBV2 and TRBJ1-4; D gene ambiguous. V lost 6 bases to trimming and J lost 7 bases, with 6 bases between them. Germline CDR1 SNHLY, CDR2 FYNNEI. This CDR3 contains 11 residues. The CDR3 spells CASRDREKLFF. The CDR3 DNA sequence: TGTGCCAGCAGGGACCGTGAAAAACTGTTTTTT.

CDR3 sequence (DNA): TGTGCCAGCAGCTTAGCGGGACAATATCAGCCCCAGCATTTT. Translation gives CASSLAGQYQPQHF. The chain carries TRBV7-8 and TRBJ1-5; the D gene is possibly TRBD1 (6 bases). CDR3 length: 14 residues. Between the trimmed V and J ends, which lost 0 bases and 5 bases, there was a span of 8 bases. Looked up from germline, CDR1 is SGHVS and CDR2 is FQNEAQ.

A few counts support this clone. J is TRBJ1-3 and V is TRBV2; no clear D gene. The CDR3 totals 16 residues. Germline CDR1 and CDR2: SNHLY and FYNNEI. V lost 3 bases and J 4 bases, leaving 16 bases between the germline ends. This CDR3 is CASSEREGYLGNTIYF. The DNA for the CDR3 is TGTGCCAGCAGTGAGAGGGAAGGGTATCTGGGAAACACCATATATTTT.

In its sample, this clone was seen once. The chain has TRBV5-1 and TRBJ2-3; unclear D gene. Between the trimmed V and J ends, which lost 6 bases and 6 bases, there was a span of 11 bases. The CDR3 is 12 residues long. Per the germline V gene, CDR1 is SGHRS and CDR2 is YFSETQ. Here the CDR3 reads CASISDADTQYF. DNA for the CDR3: TGCGCCAGCATATCGGACGCGGATACGCAGTATTTT. Supplemented by reference TRBV5-1 and TRBJ2-3, the full variable domain reads KAGVTQTPRYLIKTRGQQVTLSCSPISGHRSVSWYQQTPGQGLQFLFEYFSETQRNKGNFPGRFSGRQFSNSRSEMNVSTLELGDSALYLCASISDADTQYFGPGTRLTVL.

V and J are TRBV7-9 and TRBJ2-7; no clear D gene. This CDR3 has 14 amino acids. V dropped 5 bases and J dropped 3 bases, with 14 bases sitting between them. Per germline, CDR1 SEHNR and CDR2 FQNEAQ (reference sequence). The CDR3 here is CASSPGAADYEQYF. CDR3 DNA sequence: TGTGCCAGCAGCCCCGGTGCAGCAGACTACGAGCAGTACTTC.

This clone has only a few counts. The chain is built from TRBV7-2 and TRBJ2-5, with 9 bases fitting TRBD1. This CDR3 has 15 amino acids. Trimming cost V 1 base and J 5 bases; bases outside gene matches: 5. In germline, CDR1 is SGHTA, CDR2 FQGNSA. CDR3 residues: CASSLGYRGPETQYF. CDR3 in DNA: TGTGCCAGCAGCTTAGGATACAGGGGGCCGGAGACCCAGTACTTC.

The sample holds a few counts of this clone. This rearrangement joins TRBV2 to TRBJ1-3; 8 nucleotides agree with TRBD1. Germline V gene sequence: CDR1 SNHLY, CDR2 FYNNEI. CDR3 length: 14 residues. Trimming removed 4 bases from V and 3 bases from J; junction bases left unmatched: 2. The CDR3 sequence is CASSGDRFGNTIYF. Written as DNA, the CDR3 is TGTGCCAGCAGTGGGGACAGGTTTGGAAACACCATATATTTT. Variable domain in full (rest from reference TRBV2 and TRBJ1-3): EPEVTQTPSHQVTQMGQEVILRCVPISNHLYFYWYRQILGQKVEFLVSFYNNEISEKSEIFDDQFSVERPDGSNFTLKIRSTKLEDSAMYFCASSGDRFGNTIYFGEGSWLTVV.

This clone was counted a few times. The chain combines TRBV5-1 with TRBJ2-6; 13 bases agree with TRBD2. With 2 bases clipped from V and 2 bases from J, the junction kept 1 base outside the gene matches. The CDR3 totals 17 residues. The germline V gene has CDR1 SGHRS and CDR2 YFSETQ. The CDR3 protein is CASSLLAGGPGANVLTF. The CDR3 coding sequence is TGCGCCAGCAGCTTACTAGCGGGGGGGCCTGGGGCCAACGTCCTGACTTTC.

The rearrangement uses TRBV7-9 and TRBJ2-7; D is possibly TRBD1 or TRBD2 (7 bases each). The germline V and J ends were trimmed by 5 bases and 0 bases, with 20 bases remaining between them. This CDR3 has 17 amino acids. The germline V gene has CDR1 SEHNR and CDR2 FQNEAQ (reference sequence). CDR3 in DNA: TGTGCCAGCAGCGGGGGAGGGACAGTCGAAAGCTCCTACGAGCAGTACTTC. Its protein is CASSGGGTVESSYEQYF. Full variable domain (outside the CDR3, taken from reference TRBV7-9 and TRBJ2-7): DTGVSQNPRHKITKRGQNVTFRCDPISEHNRLYWYRQTLGQGPEFLTYFQNEAQLEKSRLLSDRFSAERPKGSFSTLEIQRTEQGDSAMYLCASSGGGTVESSYEQYFGPGTRLTVT.